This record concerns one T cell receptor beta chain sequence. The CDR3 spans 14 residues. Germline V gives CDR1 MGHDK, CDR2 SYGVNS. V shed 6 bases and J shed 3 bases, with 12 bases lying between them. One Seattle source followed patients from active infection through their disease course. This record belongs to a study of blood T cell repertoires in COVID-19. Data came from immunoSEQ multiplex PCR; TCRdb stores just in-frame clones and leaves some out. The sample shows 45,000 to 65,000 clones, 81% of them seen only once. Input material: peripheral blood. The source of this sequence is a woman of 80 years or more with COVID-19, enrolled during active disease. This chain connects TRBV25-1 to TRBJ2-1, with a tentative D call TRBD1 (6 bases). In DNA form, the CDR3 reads TGTGCCAGCAGGACACAGGGCCACTACAATGAGCAGTTCTTC. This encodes CASRTQGHYNEQFF.